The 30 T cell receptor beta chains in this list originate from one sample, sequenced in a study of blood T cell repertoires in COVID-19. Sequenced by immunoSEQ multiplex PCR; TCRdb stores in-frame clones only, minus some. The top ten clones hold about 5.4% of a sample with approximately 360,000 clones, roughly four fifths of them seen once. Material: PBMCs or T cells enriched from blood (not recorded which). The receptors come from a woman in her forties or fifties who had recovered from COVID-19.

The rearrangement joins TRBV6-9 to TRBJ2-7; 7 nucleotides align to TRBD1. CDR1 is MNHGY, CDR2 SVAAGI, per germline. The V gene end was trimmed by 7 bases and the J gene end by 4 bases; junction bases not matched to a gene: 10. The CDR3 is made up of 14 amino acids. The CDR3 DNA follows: TGTGCCAGCACGCGCCCCGGGACAGATTACGAGCAGTACTTC. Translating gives CASTRPGTDYEQYF.

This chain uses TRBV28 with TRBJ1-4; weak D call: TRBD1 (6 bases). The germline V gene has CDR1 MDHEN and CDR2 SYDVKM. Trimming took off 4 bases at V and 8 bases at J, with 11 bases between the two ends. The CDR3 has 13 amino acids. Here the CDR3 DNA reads TGTGCCAGCAGTTACACAACAGGGGAAAAACTGTTTTTT. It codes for CASSYTTGEKLFF. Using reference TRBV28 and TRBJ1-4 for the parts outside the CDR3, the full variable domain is DVKVTQSSRYLVKRTGEKVFLECVQDMDHENMFWYRQDPGLGLRLIYFSYDVKMKEKGDIPEGYSVSREKKERFSLILESASTNQTSMYLCASSYTTGEKLFFGSGTQLSVL.

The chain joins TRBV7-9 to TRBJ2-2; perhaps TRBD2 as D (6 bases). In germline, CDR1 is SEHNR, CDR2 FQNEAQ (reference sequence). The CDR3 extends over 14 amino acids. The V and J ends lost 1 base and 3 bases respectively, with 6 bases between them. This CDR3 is CASSLGRDTGELFF. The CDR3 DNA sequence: TGTGCCAGCAGCTTAGGGAGGGACACCGGGGAGCTGTTTTTT.

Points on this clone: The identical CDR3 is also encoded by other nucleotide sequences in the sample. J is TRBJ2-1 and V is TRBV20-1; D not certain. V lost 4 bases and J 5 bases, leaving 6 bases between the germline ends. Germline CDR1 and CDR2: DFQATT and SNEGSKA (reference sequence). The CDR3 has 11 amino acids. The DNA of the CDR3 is TGCAGTGCTACTAGGAACAATGAGCAGTTCTTC. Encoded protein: CSATRNNEQFF.

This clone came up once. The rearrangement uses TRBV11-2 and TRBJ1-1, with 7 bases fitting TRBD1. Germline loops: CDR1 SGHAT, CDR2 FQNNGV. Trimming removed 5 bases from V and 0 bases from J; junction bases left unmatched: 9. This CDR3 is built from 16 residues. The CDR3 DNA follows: TGTGCCAGCAGCCAGGGACAGACGATATTGAACACTGAAGCTTTCTTT. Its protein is CASSQGQTILNTEAFF.

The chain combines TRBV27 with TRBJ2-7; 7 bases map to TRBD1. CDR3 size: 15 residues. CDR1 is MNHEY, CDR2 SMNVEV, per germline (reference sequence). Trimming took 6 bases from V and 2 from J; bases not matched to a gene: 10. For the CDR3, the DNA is TGTGCCAGCAGGATCGGGACAGTCGCGGCCTACGAGCAGTACTTC. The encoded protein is CASRIGTVAAYEQYF.

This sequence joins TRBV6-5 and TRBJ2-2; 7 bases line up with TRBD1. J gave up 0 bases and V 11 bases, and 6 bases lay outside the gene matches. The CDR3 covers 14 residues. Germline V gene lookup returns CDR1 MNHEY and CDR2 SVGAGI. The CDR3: CASQGVANTGELFF. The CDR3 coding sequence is TGTGCCTCCCAGGGGGTAGCGAACACCGGGGAGCTGTTTTTT.

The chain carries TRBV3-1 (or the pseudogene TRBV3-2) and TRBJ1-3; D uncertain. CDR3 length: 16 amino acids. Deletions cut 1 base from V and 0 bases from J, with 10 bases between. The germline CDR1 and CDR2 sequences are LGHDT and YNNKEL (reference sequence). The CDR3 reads CASSQVVADSGNTIYF. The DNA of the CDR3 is TGTGCCAGCAGCCAAGTGGTGGCCGACTCTGGAAACACCATATATTTT.

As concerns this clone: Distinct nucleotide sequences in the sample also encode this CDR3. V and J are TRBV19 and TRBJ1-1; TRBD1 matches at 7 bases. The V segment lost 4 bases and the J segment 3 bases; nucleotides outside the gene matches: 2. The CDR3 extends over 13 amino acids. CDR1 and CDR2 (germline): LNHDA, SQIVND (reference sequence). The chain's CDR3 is CASSRTGDTEAFF. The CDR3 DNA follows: TGTGCCAGTAGTAGAACAGGGGACACTGAAGCTTTCTTT.

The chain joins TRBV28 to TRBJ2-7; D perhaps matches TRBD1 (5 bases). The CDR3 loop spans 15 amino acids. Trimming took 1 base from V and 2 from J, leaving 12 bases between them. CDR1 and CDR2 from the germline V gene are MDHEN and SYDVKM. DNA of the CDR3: TGTGCCAGCAGTTTATCCCTGACAGCTACCTACGAGCAGTACTTC. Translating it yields CASSLSLTATYEQYF.

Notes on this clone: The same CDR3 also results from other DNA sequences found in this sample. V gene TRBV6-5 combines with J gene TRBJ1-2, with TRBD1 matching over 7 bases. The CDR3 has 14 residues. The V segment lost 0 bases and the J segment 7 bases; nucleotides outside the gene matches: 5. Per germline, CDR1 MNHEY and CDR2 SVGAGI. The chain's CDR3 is CASSYSGGSGGYTF. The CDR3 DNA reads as TGTGCCAGCAGTTACTCAGGGGGCAGCGGTGGCTACACCTTC.

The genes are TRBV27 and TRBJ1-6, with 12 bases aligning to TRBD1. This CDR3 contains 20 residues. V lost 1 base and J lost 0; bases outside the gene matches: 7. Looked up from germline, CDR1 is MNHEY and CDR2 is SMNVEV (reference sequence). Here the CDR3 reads CASSLLGQGAKSSYNSPLHF. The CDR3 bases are TGTGCCAGCAGTTTATTGGGACAGGGGGCCAAGAGCTCCTATAATTCACCCCTCCACTTT.

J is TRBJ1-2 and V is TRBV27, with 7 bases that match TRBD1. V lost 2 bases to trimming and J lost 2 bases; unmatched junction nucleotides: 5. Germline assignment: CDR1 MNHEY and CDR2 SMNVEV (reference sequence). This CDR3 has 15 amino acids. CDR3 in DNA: TGTGCCAGCAGTTTAGGGGCAGGGGGGAACTATGGCTACACCTTC. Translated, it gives CASSLGAGGNYGYTF.

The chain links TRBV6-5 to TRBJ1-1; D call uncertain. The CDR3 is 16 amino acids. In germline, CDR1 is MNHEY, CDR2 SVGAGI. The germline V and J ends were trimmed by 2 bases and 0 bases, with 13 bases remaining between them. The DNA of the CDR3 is TGTGCCAGCAGTTACGAGGAGGGTCGGGTGAACACTGAAGCTTTCTTT. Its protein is CASSYEEGRVNTEAFF.

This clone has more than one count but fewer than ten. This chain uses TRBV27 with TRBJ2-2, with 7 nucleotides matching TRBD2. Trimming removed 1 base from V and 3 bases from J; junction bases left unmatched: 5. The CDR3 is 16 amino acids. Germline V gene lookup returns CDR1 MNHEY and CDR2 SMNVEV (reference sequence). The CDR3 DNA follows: TGTGCCAGCAGTTTATTTTCGGGAGGCGACACCGGGGAGCTGTTTTTT. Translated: CASSLFSGGDTGELFF.

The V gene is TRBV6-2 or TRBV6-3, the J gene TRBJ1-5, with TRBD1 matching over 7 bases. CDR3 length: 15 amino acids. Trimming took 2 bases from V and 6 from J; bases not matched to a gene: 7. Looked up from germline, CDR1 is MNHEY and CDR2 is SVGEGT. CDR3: CASSYNSRGSQPQHF. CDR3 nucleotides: TGTGCCAGCAGTTACAATTCCAGGGGGAGTCAGCCCCAGCATTTT.

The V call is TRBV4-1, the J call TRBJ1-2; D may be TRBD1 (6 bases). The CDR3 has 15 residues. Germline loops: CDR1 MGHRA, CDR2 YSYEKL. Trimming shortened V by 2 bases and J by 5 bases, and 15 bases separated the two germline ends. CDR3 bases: TGCGCCAGCAGCCAAACTGCGTCAGGGGAGTATGGCTACACCTTC. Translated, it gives CASSQTASGEYGYTF.

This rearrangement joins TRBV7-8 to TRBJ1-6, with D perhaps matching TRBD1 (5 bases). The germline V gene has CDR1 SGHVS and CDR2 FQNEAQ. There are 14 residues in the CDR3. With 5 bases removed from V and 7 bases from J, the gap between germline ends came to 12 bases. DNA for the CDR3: TGTGCCAGCAGCAGCGGGGACTCCAATTCACCCCTCCACTTT. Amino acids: CASSSGDSNSPLHF.

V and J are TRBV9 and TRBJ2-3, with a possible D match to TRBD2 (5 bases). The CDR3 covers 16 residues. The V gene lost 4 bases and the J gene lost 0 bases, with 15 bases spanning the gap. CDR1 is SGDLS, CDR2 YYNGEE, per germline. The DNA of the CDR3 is TGTGCCAGCAGCCCCCGACTACTTTCTAGCACAGATACGCAGTATTTT. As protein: CASSPRLLSSTDTQYF.

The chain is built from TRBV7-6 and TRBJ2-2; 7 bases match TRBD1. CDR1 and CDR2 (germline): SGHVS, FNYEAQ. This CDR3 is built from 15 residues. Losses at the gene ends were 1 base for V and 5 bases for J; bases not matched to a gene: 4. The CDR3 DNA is TGTGCCAGCAGCTTAGGACAGGGTGGGACCGGGGAGCTGTTTTTT. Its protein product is CASSLGQGGTGELFF.

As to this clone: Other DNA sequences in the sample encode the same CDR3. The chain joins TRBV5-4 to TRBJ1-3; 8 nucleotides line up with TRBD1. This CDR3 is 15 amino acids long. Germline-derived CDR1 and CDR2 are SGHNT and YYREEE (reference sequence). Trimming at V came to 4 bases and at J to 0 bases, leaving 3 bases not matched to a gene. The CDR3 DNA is TGTGCCAGCAGCGCAGGGACAGGCTCTGGAAACACCATATATTTT. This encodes CASSAGTGSGNTIYF. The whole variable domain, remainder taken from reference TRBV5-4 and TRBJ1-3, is ETGVTQSPTHLIKTRGQQVTLRCSSQSGHNTVSWYQQALGQGPQFIFQYYREEENGRGNFPPRFSGLQFPNYSSELNVNALELDDSALYLCASSAGTGSGNTIYFGEGSWLTVV.

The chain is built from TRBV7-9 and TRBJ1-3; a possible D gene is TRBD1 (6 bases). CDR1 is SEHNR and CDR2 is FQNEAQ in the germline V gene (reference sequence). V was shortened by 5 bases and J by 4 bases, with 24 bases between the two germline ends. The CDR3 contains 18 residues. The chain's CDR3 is CASSNPVRGGKSGNTIYF. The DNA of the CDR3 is TGTGCCAGCAGCAACCCCGTCAGGGGCGGCAAATCCGGAAACACCATATATTTT. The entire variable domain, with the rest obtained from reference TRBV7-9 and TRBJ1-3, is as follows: DTGVSQNPRHKITKRGQNVTFRCDPISEHNRLYWYRQTLGQGPEFLTYFQNEAQLEKSRLLSDRFSAERPKGSFSTLEIQRTEQGDSAMYLCASSNPVRGGKSGNTIYFGEGSWLTVV.

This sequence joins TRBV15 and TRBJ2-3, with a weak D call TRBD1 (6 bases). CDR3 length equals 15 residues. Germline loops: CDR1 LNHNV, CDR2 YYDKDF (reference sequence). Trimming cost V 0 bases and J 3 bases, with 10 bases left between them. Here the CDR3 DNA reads TGTGCCACCAGCAGAGATGGGGGCCGGACAGATACGCAGTATTTT. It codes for CATSRDGGRTDTQYF.

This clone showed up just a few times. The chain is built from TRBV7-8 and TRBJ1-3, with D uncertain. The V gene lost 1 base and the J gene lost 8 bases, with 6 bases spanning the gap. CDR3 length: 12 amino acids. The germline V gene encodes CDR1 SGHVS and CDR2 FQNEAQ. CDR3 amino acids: CASSLGPDTIYF. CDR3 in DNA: TGTGCCAGCAGCTTAGGTCCAGACACCATATATTTT.

The CDR3: CASSPTGTGITGELFF. The CDR3 nucleotides are TGCGCCAGCAGCCCCACCGGGACAGGGATCACCGGGGAGCTGTTTTTT. The chain employs TRBV5-1 and TRBJ2-2; TRBD1 matches 9 bases. Germline-derived CDR1 and CDR2 are SGHRS and YFSETQ. The CDR3 totals 16 residues. After removal of 4 bases from V and 4 bases from J, the junction contained 8 bases not matched to a gene.

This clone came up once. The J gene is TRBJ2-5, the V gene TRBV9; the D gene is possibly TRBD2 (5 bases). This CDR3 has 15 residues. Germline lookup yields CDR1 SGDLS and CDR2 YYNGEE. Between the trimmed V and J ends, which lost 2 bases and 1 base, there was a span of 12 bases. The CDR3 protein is CASSVFPDFQETQYF. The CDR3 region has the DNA TGTGCCAGCAGCGTTTTCCCGGACTTCCAAGAGACCCAGTACTTC.

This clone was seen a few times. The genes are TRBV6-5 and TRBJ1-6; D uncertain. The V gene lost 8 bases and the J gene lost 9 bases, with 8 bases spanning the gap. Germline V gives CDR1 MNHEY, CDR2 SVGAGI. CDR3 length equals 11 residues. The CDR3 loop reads CASRTSSPLHF. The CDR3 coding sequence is TGTGCCAGCCGTACAAGTTCACCCCTCCACTTT.

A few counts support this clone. CDR3: CASSLTGPKNEKLFF. CDR3 in DNA: TGTGCCAGCAGCTTGACAGGGCCAAAGAATGAAAAACTGTTTTTT. The chain links TRBV11-3 to TRBJ1-4, with 7 bases identical to TRBD1. The V and J ends lost 3 bases and 5 bases, in that order; junction bases with no gene match: 6. Germline CDR1 reads SGHNT; CDR2 reads YENEEA. The length of the CDR3 is 15 residues.

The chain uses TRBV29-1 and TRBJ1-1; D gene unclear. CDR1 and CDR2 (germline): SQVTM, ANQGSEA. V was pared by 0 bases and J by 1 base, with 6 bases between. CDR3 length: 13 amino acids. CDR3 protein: CSVEEVRNTEAFF. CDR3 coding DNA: TGCAGCGTTGAAGAGGTGAGGAACACTGAAGCTTTCTTT.

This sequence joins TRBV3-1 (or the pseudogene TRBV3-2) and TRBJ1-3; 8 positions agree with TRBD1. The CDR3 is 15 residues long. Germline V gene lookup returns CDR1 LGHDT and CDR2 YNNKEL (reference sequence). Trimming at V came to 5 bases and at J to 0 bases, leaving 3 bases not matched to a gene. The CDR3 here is CASSGTGGSGNTIYF. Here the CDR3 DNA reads TGTGCCAGCAGCGGGACAGGCGGCTCTGGAAACACCATATATTTT.